The clone carrying this T cell receptor beta chain was recorded a few times. Its antigen remains unknown. Diagnoses were established using clinical symptoms, serum thyroxine and TRAb, thyroid ultrasound and orbital computed tomography. PBMCs were sourced from approximately 9 ml fresh peripheral blood. The CDR3 regions of TCR beta were amplified from RNA transcripts. The TCR CDR3 first-round RT-PCR relied on the HTBI primer set. From the multiplex PCR reads, TCRdb called clonotypes with MiXCR, one entry per CDR3 protein. The sample contains 450,000 to 550,000 distinct CDR3 sequences, approximately 24% of which appear only once. The data originate from a study of T cells in Graves' hyperthyroidism and ophthalmopathy. Overall study findings and caveats: A median around 6.4 months before onset, the model predicted ophthalmopathy. A model built on 13 V-J features separated ophthalmopathy from stable hyperthyroidism.

The origin of this receptor is a woman in her 30s with Graves' ophthalmopathy. Material for sequencing was blood.

This CDR3 reads CATRADLGPNEQYF. CDR3 DNA sequence: TGTGCCACGCGAGCGGACTTGGGCCCGAACGAGCAGTACTTC. The chain couples TRBV15 to TRBJ2-7, with D perhaps TRBD2 (5 bases). The germline gives CDR1 LNHNV, CDR2 YYDKDF (reference sequence). V was shortened by 9 bases and J by 5 bases, with 20 bases between the two germline ends. The length of the CDR3 is 14 residues.